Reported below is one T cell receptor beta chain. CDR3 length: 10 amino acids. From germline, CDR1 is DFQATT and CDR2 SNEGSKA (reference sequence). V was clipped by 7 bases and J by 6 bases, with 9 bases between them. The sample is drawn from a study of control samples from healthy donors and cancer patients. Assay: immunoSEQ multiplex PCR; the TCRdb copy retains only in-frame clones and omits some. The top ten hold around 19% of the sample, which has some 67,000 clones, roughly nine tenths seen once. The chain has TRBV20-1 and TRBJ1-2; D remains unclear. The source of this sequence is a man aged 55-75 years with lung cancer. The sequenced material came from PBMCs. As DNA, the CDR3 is TGCAGTGGTGCGTCAAATGGCTACACCTTC. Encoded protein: CSGASNGYTF.